Sequencing of this TCR beta chain was carried out in a study of blood T cell repertoires in COVID-19. Study summary: Italy, Spain and the United States were the sources of the convalescent and acute COVID-19 samples. T cells, B-cell-depleted T cells, or PBMCs supplied cDNA or gDNA.

Per the original methods: Amplified reference gene primers provided the basis for estimating nucleated cell counts. TCRdb's copy holds only in-frame clones and misses some; the assay was immunoSEQ multiplex PCR. The V and J calls and clone size come from that table; D and trimming were worked out from the DNA. The repertoire holds 200,000 or so clones, with roughly four fifths as singletons. Material: peripheral blood. This TCR was recovered from a human donor with acute or convalescent COVID-19. The donor label of this sample is uncertain.

The CDR3 DNA follows: TGTGCCAGCAGCTTGGGTCGGGGTCGCGACGAGCAGTACTTC. Its translation: CASSLGRGRDEQYF. The chain couples TRBV5-4 to TRBJ2-7; the D gene is possibly TRBD2 (5 bases). Germline values: CDR1 SGHNT, CDR2 YYREEE (reference sequence). There are 14 residues in the CDR3. V lost 0 bases and J lost 5, with 12 bases in between.